The entry that follows covers one TCR beta chain sequence. The antigen remains unidentified. This sample was included in a study of shared clonotypes between healthy human individuals. Study results and caveats: Between four donors, naive CD4 clonotypes were shared at a level of approximately 5%. Richness estimates generally favored naive over memory subsets.

Sequencing used immunoSEQ multiplex PCR; TCRdb keeps in-frame clones, though not all of them. The table shows roughly 570,000 clones, with 98% occurring only once. Cells designated naive CD8 were CD45RO-negative and were positively selected for CCR7, with terminally differentiated effector memory CD45RA+ cells excluded. Trimming cost V 2 bases and J 1 base, with 7 bases left between them. This CDR3 contains 13 residues. Germline CDR1 and CDR2: SGHNT and YYREEE (reference sequence). The genes are TRBV5-4 and TRBJ2-7; D unclear. The source material was naive CD8+ T cells sorted from blood. The sequence was collected from a man under 40 in good health. CDR3 sequence: CASSFYSSYEQYF. Written as DNA, the CDR3 is TGTGCCAGCAGCTTCTACAGTTCCTACGAGCAGTACTTC.